The rows below give T cell receptor beta chains drawn from one sample of a study of T-cell reconstitution after alpha-beta-depleted transplantation in children. TCRdb re-called the PCR reads with MiXCR, one entry per CDR3 protein. Of 200,000 to 300,000 distinct CDR3 sequences listed, more than 20% are singletons. The specimen comprised PBMCs, sampled before TCRalphabeta/CD19-depleted stem cell transplant. All receptors derive from a girl aged 2-10 years with Fanconi anemia, due to receive a stem cell transplant. The conserved cysteine and the conserved F or W are not part of the CDR3 here. Size tells how often a clone was seen (once, few, many) or the class of an expanded clone, and some rows leave it out.

J: TRBJ1-1
size: many
V: TRBV20-1
CDR3: SAQTGGYDAF

J: TRBJ1-5
size: few
V: TRBV28
CDR3: ASGPSVGTSQPQH

J: TRBJ2-7
size: many
V: TRBV2
CDR3: ASGSTGTYEQY

J: TRBJ2-7
size: -
V: TRBV20-1
CDR3: SASYGTRFSYEQY

J: TRBJ2-7
size: many
V: TRBV20-1
CDR3: SAREPSGGNYEQY

J: TRBJ2-1
size: -
V: TRBV5-1
CDR3: ASSSTGTNYNEQF

J: TRBJ2-3
size: many
V: TRBV6-5
CDR3: ASSYVWDKNTDTQY

J: TRBJ2-1
size: many
V: TRBV9
CDR3: ASSVELAGGNNEQF

J: TRBJ2-3
size: -
V: TRBV18
CDR3: ASSQDREGSQY

J: TRBJ2-2
size: few
V: TRBV7-9
CDR3: ASSLLTGYTGELF

J: TRBJ2-1
size: once
V: TRBV20-1
CDR3: SARDLAAGGWITYNEQF

J: TRBJ2-7
size: few
V: TRBV4-2
CDR3: ASSPRVLSYEQY

J: TRBJ2-7
size: few
V: TRBV25-1
CDR3: ASSEWELGASALEQY

J: TRBJ2-2
size: -
V: TRBV7-3
CDR3: ASSPSGLAGEKGELF

J: TRBJ2-2
size: -
V: TRBV27
CDR3: ASSLDGLAGVSLGELF

J: TRBJ2-7
size: -
V: TRBV20-1
CDR3: SASNLDYEQY

J: TRBJ2-5
size: -
V: TRBV11-2
CDR3: ASSSLDGDQETQY

J: TRBJ2-5
size: few
V: TRBV21-1
CDR3: ASSKARLETQY

J: TRBJ2-5
size: -
V: TRBV5-1
CDR3: ASSYQQGGETQY

J: TRBJ1-4
size: many
V: TRBV20-1
CDR3: SAIEQGSFDEKLF

J: TRBJ1-6
size: few
V: TRBV20-1
CDR3: SARDDRDAYSPLH

J: TRBJ2-2
size: many
V: TRBV14
CDR3: ASSQGGYTGELF

J: TRBJ2-4
size: many
V: TRBV20-1
CDR3: SAREIAGGKNIQY

J: TRBJ2-7
size: -
V: TRBV7-2
CDR3: ASSRDPAGVEQY

J: TRBJ2-4
size: -
V: TRBV11-2
CDR3: ASISSGNIQY

J: TRBJ2-7
size: -
V: TRBV19
CDR3: ASSIFGSTSGQY

J: TRBJ2-1
size: -
V: TRBV5-5
CDR3: ASSLGQPKYNEQF

J: TRBJ1-1
size: -
V: TRBV6-5
CDR3: ASSYSGHLEAF

J: TRBJ1-6
size: many
V: TRBV12-3/TRBV12-4
CDR3: ASSPTGDISPLH

J: TRBJ1-5
size: few
V: TRBV28
CDR3: ASEGTGVRIGNQPQH

J: TRBJ2-7
size: -
V: TRBV18
CDR3: ASSWTGNFYEQY

J: TRBJ2-5
size: -
V: TRBV7-9
CDR3: ASSFVGDRGEETQY

J: TRBJ1-1
size: -
V: TRBV5-1
CDR3: ASSPLVSRDTEAF

J: TRBJ2-5
size: many
V: TRBV10-3
CDR3: AIQQGASETQY

J: TRBJ1-1
size: -
V: TRBV5-6
CDR3: ASSLGQGVFEAF

J: TRBJ2-7
size: once
V: TRBV20-1
CDR3: SARRFGVTYEQY

J: TRBJ2-1
size: many
V: TRBV20-1
CDR3: SAREIRGVTSYNEQF

J: TRBJ2-5
size: -
V: TRBV4-2
CDR3: ASSQRDLAGDQETQY

J: TRBJ2-1
size: many
V: TRBV12-3/TRBV12-4
CDR3: ASRLQGYEQF

J: TRBJ2-7
size: many
V: TRBV6-5
CDR3: ASSYSNPAQGQY

J: TRBJ2-6
size: -
V: TRBV15
CDR3: ATSRDLGRSGANVLT

J: TRBJ2-2
size: many
V: TRBV12-3/TRBV12-4
CDR3: ASSLLTGELF

J: TRBJ2-1
size: once
V: TRBV2
CDR3: ASLTGSSYNEQF

J: TRBJ2-3
size: once
V: TRBV28
CDR3: ASSFGVIPHTDTQY

J: TRBJ2-7
size: once
V: TRBV29-1
CDR3: SVDSGGPFWEQY

J: TRBJ2-7
size: many
V: TRBV27
CDR3: ASSLTRSPAYEQY

J: TRBJ2-1
size: few
V: TRBV29-1
CDR3: SVVRVPGQVGNEQF

J: TRBJ2-1
size: -
V: TRBV20-1
CDR3: SARRTSGVNEQF

J: TRBJ1-5
size: many
V: TRBV12-3/TRBV12-4
CDR3: ASRQTGDFQPQH